Presented here are 21 T cell receptor beta chains from one specimen sequenced in a study of radiation and T cells in renal cell carcinoma. The time point is: blood 2 weeks post-SBRT. Treatment: 15 Gy SBRT to primary tumor, nephrectomy 4 weeks later. Generated by immunoSEQ multiplex PCR, the TCRdb table keeps only in-frame clones and is missing some. The table has approximately 79,000 clones, about 80% seen once. Sequencing was performed on blood, taken from a patient whose treatment included radiotherapy and nephrectomy. The receptors here all came from a man between 60 and 75 years old with renal cell carcinoma.

The rearrangement joins TRBV9 to TRBJ2-5; TRBD2 aligns across 16 bases. Germline V gene sequence: CDR1 SGDLS, CDR2 YYNGEE. This CDR3 is 18 amino acids long. V shed 3 bases, J shed 2 bases, and the junction held 7 bases outside the gene matches. This CDR3 is CASSAGLAGGGFQETQYF. Here the CDR3 DNA reads TGTGCCAGCAGCGCGGGACTAGCGGGAGGGGGGTTTCAAGAGACCCAGTACTTC.

The gene calls are TRBV7-3 and TRBJ2-3; 14 nucleotides line up with TRBD2. V lost 5 bases, J lost 9 bases, and 4 bases stayed unmatched. The CDR3 totals 14 residues. CDR1 SGHTA and CDR2 FQGTGA come from the germline V gene. The CDR3 DNA reads as TGTGCCAGCAGCCCCGGACTAGCGGGAGGAACGCAGTATTTT. Translation gives CASSPGLAGGTQYF.

A note on this clone: Other DNA sequences of this sample code for an identical CDR3. This chain joins TRBV7-9 and TRBJ2-1; D not resolved. Germline loops: CDR1 SEHNR, CDR2 FQNEAQ (reference sequence). With 2 bases removed from V and 8 bases from J, the gap between germline ends came to 7 bases. This CDR3 spans 12 amino acids. CDR3 sequence: CASSLSGYEQFF. CDR3 DNA sequence: TGTGCCAGCAGCTTATCGGGCTATGAGCAGTTCTTC.

This clone has only one observation. V and J are TRBV6-1 and TRBJ1-3; 7 bases are shared with TRBD1. Germline V lookup: CDR1 MNHNS, CDR2 SASEGT. J was trimmed by 2 bases and V by 4 bases; bases with no gene match: 5. The CDR3 is made up of 15 amino acids. This CDR3 reads CASSAQGSPGNTIYF. The CDR3 DNA is TGTGCCAGCAGTGCACAGGGGTCCCCTGGAAACACCATATATTTT.

The V and J genes are TRBV11-2 and TRBJ2-4, with 7 bases that match TRBD2. The ends lost 0 bases at V and 2 bases at J; junction bases unmatched: 7. Germline CDR1 SGHAT, CDR2 FQNNGV. This CDR3 is built from 17 residues. CDR3 in DNA: TGTGCCAGCAGCTTAGATTACGGACTAGTAACCAAAAACATTCAGTACTTC. Its protein product is CASSLDYGLVTKNIQYF. The variable domain in full, with the rest retrieved from reference TRBV11-2 and TRBJ2-4, is EAGVAQSPRYKIIEKRQSVAFWCNPISGHATLYWYQQILGQGPKLLIQFQNNGVVDDSQLPKDRFSAERLKGVDSTLKIQPAKLEDSAVYLCASSLDYGLVTKNIQYFGAGTRLSVL.

This chain uses TRBV19 with TRBJ2-1, with TRBD1 identical over 7 bases. Germline-derived CDR1 and CDR2 are LNHDA and SQIVND (reference sequence). The CDR3 consists of 17 residues. V gave up 1 base and J gave up 6 bases; unmatched junction bases: 12. The CDR3 loop reads CASSIVATKGARNEQFF. CDR3 coding DNA: TGTGCCAGTAGTATAGTCGCCACCAAGGGGGCGCGCAATGAGCAGTTCTTC.

The rearrangement uses TRBV28 and TRBJ1-5, with 7 bases matching TRBD1. The CDR3 sequence is 15 residues long. J lost 0 bases, V lost 5 bases, and 4 bases had no gene match. Germline V gene sequence: CDR1 MDHEN, CDR2 SYDVKM. The DNA of the CDR3 is TGTGCCAGCAGTCGGGGACAGTTTAGCAATCAGCCCCAGCATTTT. It is translated as CASSRGQFSNQPQHF.

CDR3 region: CASWIRQGAEGYTF. The CDR3 nucleotides are TGTGCCAGCTGGATCCGACAGGGGGCGGAGGGCTACACCTTC. The chain links TRBV28 to TRBJ1-2, with 10 nucleotides matching TRBD1. Germline CDR1 is MDHEN and CDR2 is SYDVKM. The junction had 11 bases not matched to a gene; V was cut back by 8 bases and J by 8 bases. CDR3 length equals 14 residues.

V gene TRBV5-1 combines with J gene TRBJ2-1, with D unresolved. The V end was cut by 3 bases, the J end by 0 bases, with 13 bases between. The CDR3 runs to 16 residues. Germline V lookup: CDR1 SGHRS, CDR2 YFSETQ. The CDR3 reads CASSSQSGNSYNEQFF. Written as DNA, the CDR3 is TGCGCCAGCAGCTCCCAATCGGGTAACTCCTACAATGAGCAGTTCTTC.

The rearrangement links TRBV14 to TRBJ1-1; TRBD1 might be the D (5 bases). The CDR3 is 15 residues long. Germline-derived CDR1 and CDR2 are SGHDN and FVKESK. V lost 0 bases to trimming and J lost 4 bases, with 12 bases between them. CDR3 in amino acids: CASSQDRVGGTEAFF. The CDR3 DNA reads TGTGCCAGCAGCCAAGATAGGGTGGGGGGCACTGAAGCTTTCTTT.

This chain joins TRBV12-5 and TRBJ1-5; D perhaps matches TRBD1 (6 bases). Trimming shortened V by 2 bases and J by 0 bases, and 20 bases separated the two germline ends. The CDR3 runs 19 residues. CDR1 is LGHNT and CDR2 is FRNRAP in the germline V gene. The CDR3 spells CASGLIGRQGKDSNQPQHF. The CDR3, as DNA: TGTGCTAGTGGTTTGATAGGTAGGCAGGGGAAGGATAGCAATCAGCCCCAGCATTTT.

Concerning this clone itself: Other DNA variants within this sample encode the same CDR3. This sequence joins TRBV5-1 and TRBJ1-1, with TRBD1 as a possible D gene (5 bases). V was trimmed by 6 bases and J by 4 bases, leaving 16 bases between them. The length of the CDR3 is 14 residues. Germline lookup yields CDR1 SGHRS and CDR2 YFSETQ. CDR3 amino acids: CASTRAGMATEAFF. The DNA of the CDR3 is TGCGCCAGCACTCGCGCAGGGATGGCCACTGAAGCTTTCTTT. Filled out from reference TRBV5-1 and TRBJ1-1, the complete variable domain reads KAGVTQTPRYLIKTRGQQVTLSCSPISGHRSVSWYQQTPGQGLQFLFEYFSETQRNKGNFPGRFSGRQFSNSRSEMNVSTLELGDSALYLCASTRAGMATEAFFGQGTRLTVV.

This chain uses TRBV29-1 with TRBJ2-5, with D possibly matching TRBD1 (6 bases). The CDR3 runs to 13 residues. Trimming took 0 bases from V and 11 from J, leaving 16 bases between them. The germline gives CDR1 SQVTM, CDR2 ANQGSEA. The CDR3 region has the DNA TGCAGCGTTGAAGATCTGGCAGGGGACGCGCAGTACTTC. Its translation: CSVEDLAGDAQYF.

V and J are TRBV4-3 and TRBJ2-2; unclear D gene. CDR1 is LGHNA, CDR2 YSLEER, per germline. The length of the CDR3 is 14 residues. The germline V and J ends were trimmed by 4 bases and 6 bases, with 12 bases remaining between them. The CDR3 loop is CASSRVGVAGELFF. The CDR3 coding sequence is TGCGCCAGCAGCCGAGTGGGTGTCGCCGGGGAGCTGTTTTTT.

V and J are TRBV27 and TRBJ2-3; a possible D gene is TRBD1 (6 bases). The CDR3 totals 12 residues. Germline V CDR1 and CDR2: MNHEY, SMNVEV (reference sequence). Trimming took off 8 bases at V and 6 bases at J, with 12 bases between the two ends. The CDR3: CASSLQGDTQYF. In DNA, the CDR3 is TGTGCCAGCTCATTACAGGGTGATACGCAGTATTTT.

This sequence joins TRBV5-1 and TRBJ2-7, with 7 bases that match TRBD1. Germline V CDR1 and CDR2: SGHRS, YFSETQ. This CDR3 is built from 14 residues. The J segment lost 1 base and the V segment lost 4 bases, leaving 5 bases of the junction unmatched. The CDR3 region is CASSKTTGSYEQYF. The CDR3 region has the DNA TGCGCCAGCAGCAAAACGACAGGGTCCTACGAGCAGTACTTC.

This clone has a count of ten or more. V gene TRBV27 combines with J gene TRBJ1-2; 7 nucleotides line up with TRBD1. CDR3 size: 13 residues. The trim removed 5 bases at V and 4 bases at J, leaving 4 bases unmatched. The germline V gene has CDR1 MNHEY and CDR2 SMNVEV (reference sequence). The CDR3 spells CASSPQGPYGYTF. The CDR3 DNA reads as TGTGCCAGCAGTCCACAGGGGCCCTATGGCTACACCTTC.

V and J are TRBV29-1 and TRBJ2-1; D not resolved. Germline CDR1 is SQVTM and CDR2 is ANQGSEA. V was pared by 4 bases and J by 8 bases, with 18 bases between. This CDR3 is 14 amino acids long. The CDR3, as DNA: TGCAGCGTTGTCGTTTTTATTGGTGGGGATGAGCAGTTCTTC. This encodes CSVVVFIGGDEQFF.

The genes are TRBV21-1 and TRBJ1-5. TRBV21-1 is a recognized pseudogene. The CDR3 spans 15 residues. CDR3 DNA: TGTGCCAGCGGAGGACGGTTCCTAAGGGATCAGCCCCAGCATTTT. Translated, it gives CASGGRFLRDQPQHF.

The chain carries TRBV25-1 and TRBJ2-1; 7 nucleotides match TRBD2. The V gene end was trimmed by 1 base and the J gene end by 5 bases; junction bases not matched to a gene: 2. The CDR3 is made up of 14 amino acids. The germline V gene encodes CDR1 MGHDK and CDR2 SYGVNS. The CDR3 reads CASSEFSGHNEQFF. CDR3 sequence (DNA): TGTGCCAGCAGTGAATTTAGCGGGCACAATGAGCAGTTCTTC.

The chain carries TRBV10-3 and TRBJ2-1, with 7 bases matching TRBD2. This CDR3 is 15 amino acids long. Germline V gene data show CDR1 as ENHRY and CDR2 as SYGVKD. J was trimmed by 0 bases and V by 8 bases; bases with no gene match: 7. The CDR3 coding sequence is TGTGCCATCGGGGCTGGCGGGAGCTCCTACAATGAGCAGTTCTTC. Its translation: CAIGAGGSSYNEQFF.